These T cell receptor beta chains were read from a single sample in a study of T cell responses to AZD1222 COVID-19 vaccine. TCRdb's table, derived via immunoSEQ multiplex PCR, lists solely in-frame clones and lacks some. The sample lists 140,000 or so clones, 85% to 90% occurring once. This material consisted of peripheral blood, taken 28 days after the second AZD1222 dose. These receptors all come from an adult who received the AZD1222 COVID-19 vaccine. CDR3s include the opening cysteine and the closing phenylalanine or tryptophan. Each record gives: clone size, J gene, V gene, D gene, CDR3 protein, CDR3 DNA. D genes are given only for firm matches. Clone size appears in some rows only: once, few, many, or a class for an expanded clone.

NA TRBJ1-1 TRBV5-4 NA CASSFQINTEAFF TGTGCCAGCAGCTTCCAAATAAACACTGAAGCTTTCTTT
NA TRBJ2-1 TRBV15 TRBD2 CATTSSPTTSGGYNEQFF TGTGCCACCACGTCGTCCCCTACGACTAGCGGGGGGTACAATGAGCAGTTCTTC
NA TRBJ1-6 TRBV5-4 NA CASSLVLNSPLHF TGTGCCAGCAGCTTGGTTCTGAATTCACCCCTCCACTTT
NA TRBJ2-2 TRBV5-6 TRBD1 CASSRDRGQNTGELFF TGTGCCAGCAGCAGAGACAGGGGCCAGAACACCGGGGAGCTGTTTTTT
NA TRBJ1-6 TRBV28 NA CASNSGFSPLHF TGTGCCAGCAACTCAGGGTTTTCACCCCTCCACTTT
NA TRBJ1-5 TRBV10-1 NA CASSAGDRGNQPQHF TGCGCCAGCTCCGCGGGGGATAGAGGCAATCAGCCCCAGCATTTT
NA TRBJ2-1 TRBV10-1 NA CASSEGRSSSYNEQFF TGCGCCAGCAGTGAGGGACGGTCGAGCTCCTACAATGAGCAGTTCTTC
NA TRBJ2-7 TRBV28 TRBD1 CASRATGGGYEQYF TGTGCCAGCAGAGCGACAGGGGGCGGTTACGAGCAGTACTTC
NA TRBJ2-5 TRBV19 NA CASSTTQGGETQYF TGTGCCAGTAGTACCACACAGGGAGGGGAGACCCAGTACTTC
NA TRBJ1-5 TRBV20-1 NA CSASTPGQPQHF TGCAGTGCTAGTACGCCGGGCCAGCCCCAGCATTTT
few TRBJ2-7 TRBV19 TRBD2 CASSGGLAGAMSEQYF TGTGCCAGTAGTGGGGGACTAGCGGGAGCAATGAGCGAGCAGTACTTC
NA TRBJ1-6 TRBV29-1 NA CSVGEQYNSPLHF TGCAGCGTTGGGGAACAGTATAATTCACCCCTCCACTTT
NA TRBJ2-5 TRBV5-1 NA CASSPDGSQETQYF TGCGCCAGCAGCCCCGATGGTAGCCAAGAGACCCAGTACTTC
NA TRBJ1-5 TRBV24-1 TRBD1 CATSDPGPSGGPSQPQHF TGTGCCACCAGTGATCCCGGCCCCTCAGGGGGCCCCAGTCAGCCCCAGCATTTT
NA TRBJ2-1 TRBV5-8 NA CASSRRTGYSYNEQFF TGTGCCAGCAGCCGACGAACAGGGTACTCCTACAATGAGCAGTTCTTC
NA TRBJ1-1 TRBV12-3/TRBV12-4 NA CASMGVTEAFF TGTGCCAGCATGGGCGTAACTGAAGCTTTCTTT
NA TRBJ1-1 TRBV11-2 NA CASSFDSFLQAFF TGTGCCAGCAGCTTCGACAGCTTTCTCCAAGCTTTCTTT
NA TRBJ1-2 TRBV6-6 NA CASTQGAAYGYTF TGTGCCAGCACCCAAGGGGCAGCCTATGGCTACACCTTC
NA TRBJ2-1 TRBV19 TRBD2 CASSIGTSGGNEQFF TGTGCCAGTAGCATTGGGACTAGCGGAGGGAATGAGCAGTTCTTC
NA TRBJ1-2 TRBV11-2 TRBD1 CASSLEGTGLYGYTF TGTGCCAGCAGCTTAGAGGGGACAGGACTCTATGGCTACACCTTC
few TRBJ2-5 TRBV7-6 NA CASSLARTQHSKYF TGTGCCAGCAGCTTAGCGAGGACCCAACACTCCAAGTACTTC
NA TRBJ2-6 TRBV9 NA CASSVGRDGANVLTF TGTGCCAGCAGCGTAGGCAGGGATGGGGCCAACGTCCTGACTTTC
NA TRBJ2-7 TRBV4-2 NA CASSPQWTDYEQYF TGTGCCAGCAGCCCACAATGGACAGACTACGAGCAGTACTTC
few TRBJ2-1 TRBV23-1 TRBD1 CASSKIGGPYNEQFF TGCGCCAGCAGTAAGATAGGGGGCCCCTACAATGAGCAGTTCTTC
NA TRBJ2-3 TRBV7-9 NA CASSLGVTSTDTQYF TGTGCCAGCAGCTTGGGAGTTACTAGCACAGATACGCAGTATTTT
NA TRBJ2-4 TRBV7-2 TRBD2 CASSARLAGGRGNIQYF TGTGCCAGCAGCGCCCGACTAGCGGGGGGGAGGGGAAACATTCAGTACTTC
NA TRBJ2-3 TRBV5-1 TRBD2 CASSLQAGGGPDTQYF TGCGCCAGCAGCTTGCAGGCGGGAGGAGGACCAGATACGCAGTATTTT
NA TRBJ2-5 TRBV29-1 NA CSVDRDSRAQYF TGCAGCGTTGACCGGGACTCAAGGGCCCAGTACTTC
NA TRBJ1-1 TRBV19 NA CASSIREVRSRAEAFF TGTGCCAGTAGTATAAGGGAAGTGAGGAGTCGCGCTGAAGCTTTCTTT
NA TRBJ2-7 TRBV30 NA CAWSVGRRSEQYF TGTGCCTGGAGTGTAGGGCGGCGCTCCGAGCAGTACTTC
NA TRBJ1-2 TRBV6-1 NA CASSEAVANYGYTF TGTGCCAGCAGTGAAGCCGTAGCTAACTATGGCTACACCTTC
NA TRBJ2-1 TRBV10-3 TRBD1 CAISGTGLDSEQFF TGTGCCATCAGTGGGACAGGGCTTGATAGTGAGCAGTTCTTC
NA TRBJ2-6 TRBV30 NA CAWKAFSGANVLTF TGTGCCTGGAAGGCCTTCTCTGGGGCCAACGTCCTGACTTTC
NA TRBJ2-3 TRBV5-1 NA CASSLGVRADTQYF TGCGCCAGCAGCTTGGGGGTGAGGGCGGATACGCAGTATTTT
few TRBJ1-2 TRBV7-8 TRBD1 CASSERQGARTF TGTGCCAGCAGCGAACGACAGGGGGCGAGGACCTTC
once TRBJ2-3 TRBV19 TRBD2 CASSPGSSGGRTDTQYF TGTGCCAGTAGTCCGGGATCTAGCGGGGGGAGGACAGATACGCAGTATTTT
NA TRBJ1-2 TRBV5-4 NA CASSLTTEYGYTF TGTGCCAGCAGCTTGACCACGGAATATGGCTACACCTTC
NA TRBJ1-1 TRBV6-1 NA CASSEGQRTEAFF TGTGCCAGCAGTGAAGGTCAGAGGACTGAAGCTTTCTTT
once TRBJ2-7 TRBV30 NA CAWSPQGSGYEQYF TGTGCCTGGAGCCCCCAGGGATCTGGCTACGAGCAGTACTTC
NA TRBJ2-2 TRBV15 NA CATSRDFDGELFF TGTGCCACCAGCAGAGATTTCGACGGGGAGCTGTTTTTT
NA TRBJ1-3 TRBV30 NA CALDRHRSGNTIYF TGTGCTTTGGATAGACATCGCTCTGGAAACACCATATATTTT
NA TRBJ2-2 TRBV18 TRBD2 CASSRPSGGANTGELFF TGTGCCAGCTCACGGCCTAGCGGGGGAGCGAACACCGGGGAGCTGTTTTTT
NA TRBJ2-5 TRBV7-3 NA CASSTNGAGETQYF TGTGCCAGCAGCACAAATGGGGCGGGGGAGACCCAGTACTTC